The clone carrying this T cell receptor (beta chain) was seen at least ten times. Germline assignment: CDR1 SGHNT and CDR2 YYREEE (reference sequence). V lost 4 bases and J 8 bases, leaving 19 bases between the germline ends. This CDR3 contains 15 residues. The data belong to a study of identical twins. TCRdb re-derived calls from the 5' RACE reads in MiXCR, one entry per CDR3 protein. This table holds around 95,000 distinct CDR3 sequences, 5.5% to 7% found once. Sequenced material: memory T cells sorted from blood. V usage is TRBV5-4 and J usage is TRBJ2-1; a weak D match, TRBD2 (7 bases). The sequence was collected from a woman aged 45-65 years in good health. The CDR3 protein is CASSNGGRSLDEQFF. CDR3 nucleotides: TGTGCCAGCAGCAACGGGGGGCGTTCTTTGGATGAGCAGTTCTTC. Full variable domain (outside the CDR3, taken from reference TRBV5-4 and TRBJ2-1): ETGVTQSPTHLIKTRGQQVTLRCSSQSGHNTVSWYQQALGQGPQFIFQYYREEENGRGNFPPRFSGLQFPNYSSELNVNALELDDSALYLCASSNGGRSLDEQFFGPGTRLTVL.